Shown below are 15 T cell receptor beta chains from a single sample sequenced in a study of blood T cell repertoires in COVID-19. The data were produced by immunoSEQ multiplex PCR, yet TCRdb's version contains in-frame clones alone and is incomplete. The profile covers under 200,000 clones, with around 89% appearing a single time and 6% taken by the ten largest. Input material: peripheral blood. Receptors were obtained from a man aged 35 to 55 with active or convalescent COVID-19.

This clone was detected once. The V gene is TRBV5-1, the J gene TRBJ2-3; 8 bases align to TRBD1. The CDR3 extends over 16 amino acids. The V segment lost 4 bases and the J segment 0 bases; nucleotides outside the gene matches: 7. The germline CDR1 and CDR2 sequences are SGHRS and YFSETQ. The CDR3 reads CASSHGDRRSTDTQYF. DNA of the CDR3: TGCGCCAGCAGCCATGGGGACAGGAGGAGCACAGATACGCAGTATTTT. The full variable domain, completed using reference TRBV5-1 and TRBJ2-3, is KAGVTQTPRYLIKTRGQQVTLSCSPISGHRSVSWYQQTPGQGLQFLFEYFSETQRNKGNFPGRFSGRQFSNSRSEMNVSTLELGDSALYLCASSHGDRRSTDTQYFGPGTRLTVL.

This chain's CDR3 is CASIPDSRSYEQYF. The CDR3 DNA is TGTGCCAGCATCCCGGACAGCCGCTCCTACGAGCAGTACTTC. The chain joins TRBV2 to TRBJ2-7; perhaps TRBD1 as D (6 bases). V dropped 7 bases and J dropped 0 bases, with 13 bases sitting between them. Germline V lookup: CDR1 SNHLY, CDR2 FYNNEI. The CDR3 sequence is 14 residues long. Full variable domain (rest looked up from reference TRBV2 and TRBJ2-7): EPEVTQTPSHQVTQMGQEVILRCVPISNHLYFYWYRQILGQKVEFLVSFYNNEISEKSEIFDDQFSVERPDGSNFTLKIRSTKLEDSAMYFCASIPDSRSYEQYFGPGTRLTVT.

V and J are TRBV27 and TRBJ1-6, with D unclear. The ends were cut back, 6 bases at V and 0 bases at J, with 6 bases in the middle. Germline CDR1 reads MNHEY; CDR2 reads SMNVEV (reference sequence). CDR3 size: 14 residues. CDR3 protein: CASRIGSYNSPLHF. CDR3 DNA: TGTGCCAGCAGAATCGGCTCCTATAATTCACCCCTCCACTTT.

The rearrangement uses TRBV29-1 and TRBJ1-2; perhaps TRBD1 as D (6 bases). V was trimmed by 7 bases and J by 5 bases, leaving 14 bases between them. This CDR3 region has 12 residues. CDR1 and CDR2 from the germline V gene are SQVTM and ANQGSEA. CDR3 DNA: TGCAGCGGTAACAGGGACGGATATGGCTACACCTTC. Translated: CSGNRDGYGYTF.

The gene calls are TRBV6-5 and TRBJ2-7; D gene uncertain. The V end lost 7 bases, the J end lost 6 bases, and 10 bases lay between the germline ends. Germline V CDR1 and CDR2: MNHEY, SVGAGI. This CDR3 contains 11 residues. The CDR3 bases are TGTGCCAGCAAGTCCCGAGGCGAGCAGTACTTC. Amino acids: CASKSRGEQYF.

This rearrangement joins TRBV18 to TRBJ2-1, with 8 bases that match TRBD1. The CDR3 length is 15 residues. With 3 bases clipped from V and 6 bases from J, the junction kept 7 bases outside the gene matches. Germline V gene data show CDR1 as KGHSH and CDR2 as LQKENI. CDR3 DNA: TGTGCCAGCTCACCCGTACGCGGACAGGGCAATGAGCAGTTCTTC. Translation gives CASSPVRGQGNEQFF.

The chain couples TRBV27 to TRBJ1-4; 7 bases agree with TRBD1. The CDR3 is made up of 14 amino acids. V trimming: 6 bases; J trimming: 6 bases; junction bases outside the gene matches: 7. The germline V gene encodes CDR1 MNHEY and CDR2 SMNVEV (reference sequence). CDR3 bases: TGTGCCAGCAGCCAACAGGGGCGAGATGAAAAACTGTTTTTT. Protein sequence: CASSQQGRDEKLFF.

This chain joins TRBV27 and TRBJ1-6; possible D gene TRBD1, 5 bases. V lost 6 bases to trimming and J lost 13 bases, with 16 bases between them. CDR1 and CDR2 (germline): MNHEY, SMNVEV (reference sequence). The CDR3 is 13 amino acids. CDR3 coding DNA: TGTGCCAGCAGAACTATCGACAGTTTGCCCCTCCACTTT. This translates into CASRTIDSLPLHF.

The chain has TRBV4-2 and TRBJ2-3; 10 bases are shared with TRBD2. Germline CDR1 and CDR2: LGHNA and YNFKEQ. CDR3 size: 16 residues. J lost 0 bases, V lost 0 bases, and 0 bases had no gene match. In nucleotides, the CDR3 is TGTGCCAGCAGCCAAGAGACTAGCGGGAGCACAGATACGCAGTATTTT. This encodes CASSQETSGSTDTQYF.

V usage is TRBV7-2 and J usage is TRBJ2-2; D unresolved. This CDR3 region has 14 residues. Germline V gene data show CDR1 as SGHTA and CDR2 as FQGNSA. Between the trimmed V and J ends, which lost 4 bases and 2 bases, there was a span of 8 bases. The DNA for the CDR3 is TGTGCCAGCAGCTCAAGACTCAACACCGGGGAGCTGTTTTTT. Its translation: CASSSRLNTGELFF.

The chain couples TRBV25-1 to TRBJ2-3, with D possibly being TRBD1 (5 bases). There are 15 residues in the CDR3. Germline V gene data show CDR1 as MGHDK and CDR2 as SYGVNS. The V end lost 1 base, the J end lost 4 bases, and 12 bases lay between the germline ends. The CDR3 loop reads CASSEFGQGADTQYF. The DNA for the CDR3 is TGTGCCAGCAGTGAATTCGGGCAGGGCGCAGATACGCAGTATTTT.

The rearrangement uses TRBV30 and TRBJ1-1; a possible D gene is TRBD1 (6 bases). Between the trimmed V and J ends, which lost 4 bases and 1 base, there was a span of 10 bases. Germline V gives CDR1 GTSNPN, CDR2 SVGIG (reference sequence). CDR3 length equals 13 residues. CDR3 nucleotide sequence: TGTGCCTGGAATCGACAGGCGAACACTGAAGCTTTCTTT. This sequence encodes CAWNRQANTEAFF.

The chain recombines TRBV12-3 or TRBV12-4 with TRBJ2-7, with D hard to call. V was pared by 4 bases and J by 3 bases, with 4 bases between. This CDR3 has 11 amino acids. The CDR3 sequence is CASSSRYEQYF. The CDR3 coding sequence is TGTGCCAGCAGTTCCCGCTACGAGCAGTACTTC.

The chain couples TRBV4-3 to TRBJ1-2; no clear D gene. The CDR3 totals 15 residues. Germline V gene data show CDR1 as LGHNA and CDR2 as YSLEER. V was pared by 0 bases and J by 0 bases, with 8 bases between. The CDR3 spells CASSQEAATNYGYTF. The DNA for the CDR3 is TGCGCCAGCAGCCAAGAAGCTGCTACTAACTATGGCTACACCTTC.

The chain recombines TRBV10-1 with TRBJ1-2; the match to TRBD1 covers 10 bases. The CDR3 is 15 residues long. V lost 6 bases to trimming and J lost 0 bases; unmatched junction nucleotides: 4. Germline V lookup: CDR1 WNHNN, CDR2 SYGVQD (reference sequence). The CDR3 loop is CASSIGQGANYGYTF. CDR3 sequence (DNA): TGCGCCAGCAGCATAGGACAGGGGGCTAACTATGGCTACACCTTC.